Shown below are 3 T cell receptor beta chains from a single sample sequenced in a study of T cell repertoires in aging, cancer and after chemotherapy. TRB rearrangements spanning V, D and J were amplified using mixed TRB-A/B primers. TCRdb re-derived calls from the multiplex PCR reads in MiXCR, one entry per CDR3 protein. This sample yields about 8,400 distinct CDR3 sequences, of which about 30% are seen a single time; less than 4.5% belongs to the top ten. Peripheral blood genomic DNA, not sorted cells or RNA, was the template. What was sequenced was blood. These receptors all come from a human donor in good health.

This sequence joins TRBV20-1 and TRBJ1-1, with TRBD1 identical over 7 bases. From germline, CDR1 is DFQATT and CDR2 SNEGSKA (reference sequence). V was clipped by 3 bases and J by 1 base; unmatched bases: 5. The CDR3 spans 14 residues. CDR3 sequence reads: CSASKQGPNTEAFF. The CDR3 DNA reads TGCAGTGCTAGCAAACAGGGGCCGAACACTGAAGCTTTCTTT.

The J gene is TRBJ1-6, the V gene TRBV7-9, with D unclear. Trimming removed 4 bases at V and 9 bases at J, with 7 bases between. There are 12 residues in the CDR3. CDR1 is SEHNR and CDR2 is FQNEAQ in the germline V gene (reference sequence). CDR3 sequence: CASSSGSSPLHF. The CDR3 bases are TGTGCCAGCAGCTCGGGCAGTTCACCCCTCCACTTT.

The chain has TRBV4-3 and TRBJ1-2, with a possible D match to TRBD1 (5 bases). The V end was cut by 0 bases, the J end by 5 bases, with 10 bases between. CDR3 size: 14 residues. Germline V CDR1 and CDR2: LGHNA, YSLEER. In nucleotides, the CDR3 is TGCGCCAGCAGCCAAGATCGGGGGTTGTATGGCTACACCTTC. Translation: CASSQDRGLYGYTF.